This passage covers 10 T cell receptor beta chains from one sample sequenced in a study of blood T cell repertoires in COVID-19. Clones were read by immunoSEQ multiplex PCR, and TCRdb kept only the in-frame ones, dropping some. The sample lists 100,000 to 150,000 clones; 85% to 90% were seen once. Material for sequencing was peripheral blood. The receptor set was obtained from a man between 65 and 80 years old with active COVID-19.

The chain recombines TRBV29-1 with TRBJ2-1; TRBD2 agrees at 11 bases. V was clipped by 1 base and J by 6 bases; unmatched bases: 2. Germline CDR1 and CDR2: SQVTM and ANQGSEA. The CDR3 is made up of 14 amino acids. CDR3 in amino acids: CSVEGLAGPNEQFF. DNA for the CDR3: TGCAGCGTTGAAGGACTAGCGGGACCCAATGAGCAGTTCTTC.

This clone was picked up one time. The chain employs TRBV5-4 and TRBJ2-5; 11 bases fit TRBD1. The V gene end was trimmed by 2 bases and the J gene end by 2 bases; junction bases not matched to a gene: 2. This CDR3 spans 15 amino acids. Germline assignment: CDR1 SGHNT and CDR2 YYREEE (reference sequence). CDR3 DNA: TGTGCCAGCAGCTTTGGGACAGGGGGGCAAGAGACCCAGTACTTC. As protein: CASSFGTGGQETQYF.

This chain connects TRBV27 to TRBJ2-7, with D perhaps TRBD1 (7 bases). The V end lost 8 bases, the J end lost 2 bases, and 19 bases lay between the germline ends. CDR3 length: 15 amino acids. The V gene's germline CDR1 is MNHEY and CDR2 SMNVEV (reference sequence). CDR3 sequence: CASWQRAGGPYEQYF. CDR3 coding DNA: TGTGCCAGCTGGCAGCGGGCAGGGGGACCCTACGAGCAGTACTTC.

This clone came up once. The chain recombines TRBV28 with TRBJ1-1, with TRBD1 matching 7 bases. CDR3 size: 13 residues. Germline loops: CDR1 MDHEN, CDR2 SYDVKM. The V gene end was trimmed by 10 bases and the J gene end by 10 bases; junction bases not matched to a gene: 15. In nucleotides, the CDR3 is TGTGCCACTCGTTTCCGGGACAGTCGAGGAGCTTTCTTT. Encoded protein: CATRFRDSRGAFF.

This chain uses TRBV4-1 with TRBJ1-2; 7 bases map to TRBD1. Germline CDR1 MGHRA, CDR2 YSYEKL. V was clipped by 4 bases and J by 1 base; unmatched bases: 6. The CDR3 loop spans 15 amino acids. The CDR3: CASSPGQQLNYGYTF. As DNA, the CDR3 is TGCGCCAGCAGCCCGGGACAGCAGCTTAACTATGGCTACACCTTC.

This chain connects TRBV5-1 to TRBJ1-1; D is unclear. The CDR3 is made up of 15 amino acids. Trimming removed 0 bases at V and 0 bases at J, with 9 bases between. Germline V gene data show CDR1 as SGHRS and CDR2 as YFSETQ. CDR3 in amino acids: CASSLVGYLNTEAFF. As DNA, the CDR3 is TGCGCCAGCAGCTTGGTCGGGTATCTGAACACTGAAGCTTTCTTT.

The chain recombines TRBV9 with TRBJ2-1, with 12 bases aligning to TRBD2. With V trimmed by 3 bases and J by 4 bases, 14 bases remained unmatched. Germline V gene lookup returns CDR1 SGDLS and CDR2 YYNGEE. This CDR3 is built from 19 residues. The CDR3 sequence is CASSADPGRTSGNYNEQFF. The DNA of the CDR3 is TGTGCCAGCAGCGCCGACCCAGGAAGGACTAGCGGGAATTACAATGAGCAGTTCTTC.

The chain combines TRBV5-1 with TRBJ2-7; 11 nucleotides match TRBD1. This CDR3 is built from 15 residues. Per the germline V gene, CDR1 is SGHRS and CDR2 is YFSETQ. V was clipped by 2 bases and J by 3 bases; unmatched bases: 4. The CDR3 DNA is TGCGCCAGCAGCTTTACCGGGACAGGGGGCTACGAGCAGTACTTC. Translating it yields CASSFTGTGGYEQYF.

V is TRBV9 and J is TRBJ2-2; 9 nucleotides align to TRBD1. V shed 6 bases, J shed 3 bases, and the junction held 9 bases outside the gene matches. The CDR3 loop spans 16 amino acids. Germline-derived CDR1 and CDR2 are SGDLS and YYNGEE. The CDR3 DNA is TGTGCCAGCACCGACCGGACAGGGGCGGACACCGGGGAGCTGTTTTTT. This encodes CASTDRTGADTGELFF. The full variable domain, in which reference TRBV9 and TRBJ2-2 provide the parts outside the CDR3, is DSGVTQTPKHLITATGQRVTLRCSPRSGDLSVYWYQQSLDQGLQFLIQYYNGEERAKGNILERFSAQQFPDLHSELNLSSLELGDSALYFCASTDRTGADTGELFFGEGSRLTVL.

The V call is TRBV24-1, the J call TRBJ2-3, with D perhaps matching TRBD2 (6 bases). Germline V lookup: CDR1 KGHDR, CDR2 SFDVKD. The CDR3 sequence is 16 residues long. V was pared by 5 bases and J by 0 bases, with 14 bases between. In DNA, the CDR3 is TGTGCCACCAGTGCCACCGGGACTGGAAGCACAGATACGCAGTATTTT. Translated: CATSATGTGSTDTQYF.